Each of the 18 T cell receptor beta chains below was sequenced from the same sample in a study of cytomegalovirus exposure and HLA in healthy donors. Data came from immunoSEQ multiplex PCR; TCRdb stores just in-frame clones and leaves some out. This sample has 130,000 to 150,000 clones, with more than 85% found just once. The sequencing sample was made of PBMCs. The receptors stem from a man younger than 30 in good health and CMV-seronegative.

In DNA form, the CDR3 reads TGTGCCAGCAGCCCCCCAGGCCAAGAGACCCAGTACTTC. Its protein product is CASSPPGQETQYF. V gene TRBV5-6 combines with J gene TRBJ2-5; D gene unclear. The CDR3 has 13 residues. In germline, CDR1 is SGHDT, CDR2 YYEEEE. Trimming pared 4 bases from V and 1 base from J, leaving 8 bases between.

The chain links TRBV19 to TRBJ2-1; D perhaps matches TRBD1 (5 bases). Germline V gene sequence: CDR1 LNHDA, CDR2 SQIVND (reference sequence). This CDR3 comprises 17 residues. The V and J ends lost 2 bases and 0 bases respectively, with 14 bases between them. The CDR3 region is CASSISGARRSYNEQFF. The CDR3, as DNA: TGTGCCAGTAGTATAAGTGGGGCGAGGCGCTCCTACAATGAGCAGTTCTTC.

The genes are TRBV10-3 and TRBJ1-1, with 8 bases aligning to TRBD1. The CDR3 contains 14 residues. Germline trimming cut 11 bases from V and 0 bases from J; bases unmatched to any gene: 8. The germline gives CDR1 ENHRY, CDR2 SYGVKD. CDR3 in DNA: TGTGCCGTACATCGGGACAGGATGAACACTGAAGCTTTCTTT. Amino acid sequence: CAVHRDRMNTEAFF.

V gene TRBV7-7 combines with J gene TRBJ2-1; 8 bases line up with TRBD2. This CDR3 has 12 amino acids. Losses at the gene ends were 5 bases for V and 11 bases for J; bases not matched to a gene: 5. Germline assignment: CDR1 SSHAT and CDR2 FNYEAQ (reference sequence). For the CDR3, the DNA is TGTGCCAGCAGCGACGGACTAGCCCAGCAGTTCTTC. It yields the protein CASSDGLAQQFF.

The CDR3 spells CASIKLQGGHTEAFF. CDR3 in DNA: TGTGCCAGCATTAAGCTCCAGGGGGGACACACTGAAGCTTTCTTT. The chain has TRBV6-6 and TRBJ1-1, with 7 bases identical to TRBD1. The V and J ends lost 7 bases and 3 bases, in that order; junction bases with no gene match: 11. The germline gives CDR1 MNHNY, CDR2 SVGAGI (reference sequence). CDR3 length: 15 amino acids.

The count of this clone is one. This chain connects TRBV19 to TRBJ1-2; 7 nucleotides match TRBD1. This CDR3 region has 12 residues. The germline CDR1 and CDR2 sequences are LNHDA and SQIVND (reference sequence). With 6 bases clipped from V and 4 bases from J, the junction kept 2 bases outside the gene matches. The CDR3 here is CASSRDSYGYTF. Written as DNA, the CDR3 is TGTGCCAGTAGCCGGGACAGCTATGGCTACACCTTC.

V gene TRBV5-1 combines with J gene TRBJ2-1; TRBD2 is a possible D gene (6 bases). The V gene's germline CDR1 is SGHRS and CDR2 YFSETQ. Trimming took 4 bases from V and 0 from J, leaving 14 bases between them. The CDR3 runs to 16 residues. In nucleotides, the CDR3 is TGCGCCAGCAGCGGCGGGACTGTCCTCTCCTACAATGAGCAGTTCTTC. Its protein is CASSGGTVLSYNEQFF.

The chain couples TRBV2 to TRBJ1-2; D is undetermined. CDR3 length: 14 amino acids. Germline CDR1 SNHLY, CDR2 FYNNEI. V lost 0 bases, J lost 4 bases, and 9 bases lay in between. The CDR3 coding sequence is TGTGCCAGCAGTGAAGCGTTTGCGGGCTATGGCTACACCTTC. Its protein product is CASSEAFAGYGYTF.

The J gene is TRBJ1-1, the V gene TRBV6-6; no definite D call. The CDR3 extends over 13 amino acids. The V end lost 5 bases, the J end lost 5 bases, and 12 bases lay between the germline ends. The germline gives CDR1 MNHNY, CDR2 SVGAGI (reference sequence). The CDR3 spells CASSGRRATEAFF. In nucleotides, the CDR3 is TGTGCCAGCAGTGGACGGAGGGCAACTGAAGCTTTCTTT.

This sequence joins TRBV29-1 and TRBJ2-6; D gene uncertain. CDR3 length equals 14 residues. Germline V CDR1 and CDR2: SQVTM, ANQGSEA. V was cut by 1 base and J by 0 bases, with 4 bases left in between. CDR3 nucleotides: TGCAGCGTTGAAGTCAGCTCTGGGGCCAACGTCCTGACTTTC. It translates to CSVEVSSGANVLTF.

This clone has only one observation. CDR3 in DNA: TGTGCCATCAGTGGCCGCCAAGAGGGAAAACTGTTTTTT. This translates into CAISGRQEGKLFF. The chain has TRBV10-3 and TRBJ1-4; D not resolved. This CDR3 is built from 13 residues. With 4 bases removed from V and 10 bases from J, the gap between germline ends came to 13 bases. CDR1 and CDR2 from the germline V gene are ENHRY and SYGVKD.

This sequence joins TRBV21-1 and TRBJ2-3; the table's D gene call, TRBD1, was not cross checked with the DNA. TRBV21-1 is a pseudogene. This CDR3 contains 18 residues. CDR3 in amino acids: CASSLPDFRDRAAGLEYF. The DNA of the CDR3 is TGTGCCAGCAGCTTGCCAGATTTCCGGGACAGGGCCGCCGGACTAGAGTATTTT.

The rearrangement links TRBV4-1 to TRBJ2-2, with no clear D. CDR1 MGHRA and CDR2 YSYEKL come from the germline V gene. The V gene lost 10 bases and the J gene lost 0 bases, with 9 bases spanning the gap. This CDR3 spans 13 amino acids. The CDR3 coding sequence is TGCGCCACCGGTGGAGCGAACACCGGGGAGCTGTTTTTT. Translation: CATGGANTGELFF.

The V and J genes are TRBV2 and TRBJ2-1; 12 nucleotides match TRBD2. V trimming: 7 bases; J trimming: 6 bases; junction bases outside the gene matches: 10. This CDR3 is built from 16 residues. Germline V gives CDR1 SNHLY, CDR2 FYNNEI. The CDR3 protein is CASIMTSGSLINEQFF. The CDR3 region has the DNA TGTGCCAGCATCATGACTAGCGGGAGTTTAATCAATGAGCAGTTCTTC.

The rearrangement joins TRBV6-1 to TRBJ1-4; 11 nucleotides align to TRBD1. This CDR3 region has 19 residues. The V gene's germline CDR1 is MNHNS and CDR2 SASEGT. V lost 4 bases to trimming and J lost 3 bases; unmatched junction nucleotides: 13. For the CDR3, the DNA is TGTGCCAGCAGTGCTAACGGACAGGGGGCCTGGGCGTCTAATGAAAAACTGTTTTTT. Translated, it gives CASSANGQGAWASNEKLFF.

The chain couples TRBV6-1 to TRBJ1-5; weak D call: TRBD1 (5 bases). V shed 2 bases and J shed 0 bases, with 11 bases lying between them. The CDR3 covers 16 residues. CDR1 is MNHNS and CDR2 is SASEGT in the germline V gene. The CDR3 loop reads CASSESHRYSNQPQHF. The CDR3, as DNA: TGTGCCAGCAGTGAATCACACAGGTATAGCAATCAGCCCCAGCATTTT.

The rearrangement links TRBV9 to TRBJ2-2; 11 bases are a match to TRBD2. With 4 bases clipped from V and 1 base from J, the junction kept 6 bases outside the gene matches. This CDR3 comprises 17 residues. Looked up from germline, CDR1 is SGDLS and CDR2 is YYNGEE. CDR3 sequence reads: CASSPPTSGRNTGELFF. CDR3 DNA: TGTGCCAGCAGCCCTCCCACTAGCGGGAGGAACACCGGGGAGCTGTTTTTT.

The chain carries TRBV27 and TRBJ2-4; maybe TRBD1 (5 bases). Germline CDR1 MNHEY, CDR2 SMNVEV (reference sequence). V was cut by 5 bases and J by 0 bases, with 14 bases left in between. The CDR3 is 16 residues long. CDR3 nucleotide sequence: TGTGCCAGCAGTCATGGGAAGGGGTTAGCCAAAAACATTCAGTACTTC. It translates to CASSHGKGLAKNIQYF.